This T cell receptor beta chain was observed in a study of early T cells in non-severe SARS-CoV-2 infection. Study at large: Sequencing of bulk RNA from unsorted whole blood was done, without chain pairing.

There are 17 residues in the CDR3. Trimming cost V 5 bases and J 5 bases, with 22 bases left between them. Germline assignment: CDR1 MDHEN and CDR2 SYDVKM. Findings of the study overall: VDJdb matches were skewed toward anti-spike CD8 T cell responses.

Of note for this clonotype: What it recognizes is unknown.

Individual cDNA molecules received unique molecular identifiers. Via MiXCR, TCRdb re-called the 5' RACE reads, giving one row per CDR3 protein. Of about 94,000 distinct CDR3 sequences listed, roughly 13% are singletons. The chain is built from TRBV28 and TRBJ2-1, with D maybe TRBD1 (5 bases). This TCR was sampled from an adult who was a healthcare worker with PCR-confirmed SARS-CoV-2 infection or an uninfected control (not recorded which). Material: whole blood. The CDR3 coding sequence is TGTGCCAGCAGTCCGCTCGGACAAGGGCCGGACCACAATGAGCAGTTCTTC. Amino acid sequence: CASSPLGQGPDHNEQFF.